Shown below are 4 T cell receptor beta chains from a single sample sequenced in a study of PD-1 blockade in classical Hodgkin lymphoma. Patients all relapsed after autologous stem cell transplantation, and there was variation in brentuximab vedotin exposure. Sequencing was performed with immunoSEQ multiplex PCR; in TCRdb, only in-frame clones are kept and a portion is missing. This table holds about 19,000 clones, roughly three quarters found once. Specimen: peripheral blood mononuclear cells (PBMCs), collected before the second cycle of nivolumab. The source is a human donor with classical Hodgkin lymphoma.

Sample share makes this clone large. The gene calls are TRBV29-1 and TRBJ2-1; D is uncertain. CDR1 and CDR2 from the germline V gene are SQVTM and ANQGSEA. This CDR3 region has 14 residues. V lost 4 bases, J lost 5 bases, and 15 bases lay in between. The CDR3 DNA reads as TGCAGCGTTGGCGTCAGGTCGCAGGACAATGAGCAGTTCTTC. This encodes CSVGVRSQDNEQFF.

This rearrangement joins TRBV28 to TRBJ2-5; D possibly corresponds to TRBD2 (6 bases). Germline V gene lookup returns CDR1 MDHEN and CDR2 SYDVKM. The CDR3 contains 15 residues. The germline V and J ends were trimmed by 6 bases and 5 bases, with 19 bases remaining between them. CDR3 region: CASSLGGRVQETQYF. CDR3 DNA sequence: TGTGCCAGCAGCTTGGGAGGTAGGGTGCAGGAGACCCAGTACTTC.

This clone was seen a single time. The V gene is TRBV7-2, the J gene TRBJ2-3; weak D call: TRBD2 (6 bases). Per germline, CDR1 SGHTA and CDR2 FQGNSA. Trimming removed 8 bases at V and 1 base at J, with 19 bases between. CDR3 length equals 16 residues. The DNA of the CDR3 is TGTGCCAGCGCGGGGCCAACTAGTCCGGGCACAGATACGCAGTATTTT. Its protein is CASAGPTSPGTDTQYF. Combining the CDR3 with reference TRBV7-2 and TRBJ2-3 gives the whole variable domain GAGVSQSPSNKVTEKGKDVELRCDPISGHTALYWYRQSLGQGLEFLIYFQGNSAPDKSGLPSDRFSAERTGGSVSTLTIQRTQQEDSAVYLCASAGPTSPGTDTQYFGPGTRLTVL.

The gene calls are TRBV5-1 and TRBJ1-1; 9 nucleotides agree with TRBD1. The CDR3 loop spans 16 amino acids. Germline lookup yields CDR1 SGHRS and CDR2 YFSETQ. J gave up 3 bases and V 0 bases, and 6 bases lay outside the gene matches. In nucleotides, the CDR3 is TGCGCCAGCAGCTTGGGAGGGACAGGGTGGGACACTGAAGCTTTCTTT. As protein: CASSLGGTGWDTEAFF.